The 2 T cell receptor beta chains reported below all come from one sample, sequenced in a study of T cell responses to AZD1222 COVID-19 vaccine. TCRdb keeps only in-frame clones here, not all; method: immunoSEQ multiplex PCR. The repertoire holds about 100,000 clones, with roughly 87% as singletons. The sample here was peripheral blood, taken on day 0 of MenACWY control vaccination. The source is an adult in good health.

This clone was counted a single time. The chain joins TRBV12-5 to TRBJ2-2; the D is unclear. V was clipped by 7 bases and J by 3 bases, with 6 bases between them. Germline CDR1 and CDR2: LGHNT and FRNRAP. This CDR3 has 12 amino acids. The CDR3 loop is CASAPDTGELFF. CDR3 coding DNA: TGTGCTAGTGCCCCGGACACCGGGGAGCTGTTTTTT.

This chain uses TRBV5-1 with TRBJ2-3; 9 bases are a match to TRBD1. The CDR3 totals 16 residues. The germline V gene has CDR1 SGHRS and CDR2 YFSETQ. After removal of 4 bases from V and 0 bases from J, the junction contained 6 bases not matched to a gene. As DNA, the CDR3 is TGCGCCAGCAGCCCGGCGGGACAGGGAAGCACAGATACGCAGTATTTT. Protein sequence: CASSPAGQGSTDTQYF.